This T cell receptor beta chain is drawn from a study of OX40 agonist ivuxolimab in advanced cancers. Broadly, across the study: Ivuxolimab was an agonistic, fully human IgG2 monoclonal antibody directed against OX40 (CD134), a costimulatory receptor. The paper describes the monotherapy dose-escalation part (N ≈ 50 patients) of the phase I trial of ivuxolimab. Three dose-escalation patients achieved partial responses, one with hepatocellular carcinoma and two with cutaneous melanoma. Patients were allowed to have had prior anti-PD-1, anti-PD-L1 or anti-CTLA-4 therapy, and 40% to 45% of the dose-escalation patients had previously received checkpoint inhibitors. Of the approximately 50 dose-escalation patients, hepatocellular carcinoma was present in about 19, melanoma in around 15, renal cell carcinoma in 9 and head and neck cancer in 9. In the dose-escalation cohort, 82.7% of patients were male, and the mean age was around 60 years, with a range of 23 to 79. Peripheral TCRbeta sequencing was intended to test whether TCR sequence diversity was altered and clonal T-cell expansion was caused by ivuxolimab. Intravenous ivuxolimab was administered to patients every 2 weeks at six dose levels: 0.01, 0.1, 0.3, 1.5, 3 and 10 mg/kg. Results the study describes overall, beyond this receptor: In the 0.1-3.0 mg/kg groups, partial responders had among the lowest normalized peripheral clonal expansion, particularly in CD8+ T cells. On average, CD8+ T cells showed more expanded clones than CD4+ T cells after ivuxolimab. Low levels of normalized T-cell clonal expansion were also seen in some nonresponding patients. The antigen specificity of the clonally expanded peripheral T cells was not determined. Clonal expansion of both CD4+ and CD8+ blood T cells was observed from baseline to week 6 at doses 0.1 to 3.0 mg/kg.

CDR1 and CDR2 (SGHVS, FNYEAQ) derive from the germline V gene. Counted from cysteine to phenylalanine, this CDR3 has 15 amino acids. Only the CDR3 part of the read is kept: 45 bases, read in frame from the first base. V is pruned by 3 bases and J by 3 bases, leaving 2 bases of the junction without a gene match. Comments on this clone: What antigen it recognizes has not been identified. Qualities for individual bases were not recorded, and no much larger clone is one base off.

To sequence the TCRbeta CDR3 region, genomic DNA was isolated from the sorted cells. The immunoSEQ Assay was used to sequence the TCRbeta CDR3 regions. TCRdb obtained this table from immuneACCESS and retained in-frame rearrangements with V and J assigned. These tables miss some clones; where compared with another copy, unresolved V genes account for less than half of the shortfall, and the remainder is unexplained. The table for this sample lists 25,000 to 30,000 clones; around 80% of them were counted only once. Around 16% of the sample is taken by the ten largest. Patients with autoimmune disease history or receiving systemic immunosuppression were excluded from the trial. Peripheral blood for TCR sequencing was collected from all dose cohorts at baseline, on cycle 4 day 1, and on cycle 7 day 1. Samples were obtained from an open-label, multicenter, first-in-human phase I dose-escalation trial of ivuxolimab. Adults with locally advanced or metastatic melanoma, renal cell, hepatocellular, or head and neck squamous cell carcinoma were enrolled in the trial. CD4+ and CD8+ T cells were sorted separately from peripheral blood before TCR sequencing.

The TCR sequence derives from an adult with an advanced solid tumor such as melanoma, head and neck, liver or kidney cancer. The chain is made from TRBV7-6 and TRBJ2-5, with TRBD2 identical over 12 junction bases. The material sequenced was CD4+ or CD8+ T cells sorted from blood, taken in a trial of the OX40 agonist ivuxolimab. The bases read TGTGCCAGCAGCTTCCGGACTAGCGGGGAAGAGACCCAGTACTTC. Its protein product is CASSFRTSGEETQYF. Reference TRBV7-6 and TRBJ2-5 genes cover what lies past the CDR3, so the full variable domain is GAGVSQSPRYKVTKRGQDVALRCDPISGHVSLYWYRQALGQGPEFLTYFNYEAQQDKSGLPNDRFSAERPEGSISTLTIQRTEQRDSAMYRCASSFRTSGEETQYFGPGTRLLVL.